This T cell receptor (beta chain) is drawn from a study of cytomegalovirus exposure and HLA in healthy donors. The study, taken as a whole, reports: Most TCR sequences proved rare, with some public TCRs found in many donors.

Profiled with immunoSEQ multiplex PCR; TCRdb holds only in-frame clones, not every one. The sample lists over 250,000 clones, 65% to 90% occurring once. There are a few counts of this clone. Antigen specificity is unknown. CDR1 and CDR2 from the germline V gene are MDHEN and SYDVKM. Trimming pared 10 bases from V and 6 bases from J, leaving 16 bases between. The CDR3 runs 13 residues. J is TRBJ1-5 and V is TRBV28, with a tentative D call TRBD1 (6 bases). The receptor was derived from a woman in her late teens or twenties in good health and CMV-seronegative. The sequenced sample was PBMCs. CDR3 nucleotides: TGTGCCACCGAGACAGGTCTGACTCAGCCCCAGCATTTT. Protein sequence: CATETGLTQPQHF.